This TCR beta chain is drawn from a study of identical twins. General study findings and limits: Memory repertoires lacked the insertion deficit that abundant cord blood beta clonotypes showed.

The CDR3 length is 15 residues. Germline V lookup: CDR1 SGHTA, CDR2 FQGTGA. Template switching added a universal primer site, and cDNA bore unique molecular identifiers. MiXCR, run by TCRdb on the 5' RACE reads, gives a single entry per CDR3 protein. In the table there are around 500,000 distinct CDR3 sequences, over 12% of which are singletons. This clonotype was recorded at least ten times. Its antigen is still unknown. At one end, the junction sequence differs from germline, possibly due to a read error. The sample was also linked to a second study, of yellow fever vaccine responses in identical twins.

The rearrangement links TRBV7-3 to TRBJ2-3, with 10 bases fitting TRBD2. The material sequenced was CD4+ T cells sorted from blood. The sequence was collected from a young woman in good health. The CDR3 nucleotides read TGCGCCAGCAGCTTGGGACTAGCGAGCACAGATACGCAGTATTTT. Its translation is CASSLGLASTDTQYF.